Below, one TCR beta chain is given with its context. This specimen belongs to a study of PD-L1 blockade in urothelial cancer. Across the whole study: Atezolizumab 1,200 mg was given intravenously every 3 weeks, starting 2014.

J gave up 5 bases and V 2 bases, and 5 bases lay outside the gene matches. This CDR3 comprises 14 residues. Germline values: CDR1 SGHTA, CDR2 FQGNSA. In each PCR, synthetic TCR analog templates were spiked in. The assay was immunoSEQ multiplex PCR, and TCRdb's table has in-frame clones only and misses some. The table lists tens of thousands of clones, approximately 89% of them singletons. Time point indicated: peripheral blood 6 weeks after treatment start. The number of samples from each patient was between 1 and 8, taken pretreatment and on-treatment. The material was PBMCs, obtained around atezolizumab (anti-PD-L1) treatment. The V call is TRBV7-2, the J call TRBJ2-7, with 8 bases matching TRBD1. The sequence was collected from a woman older than 75 with urothelial cancer. CDR3 bases: TGTGCCAGCAGCTTACCGACAGGGGTTAACGAGCAGTACTTC. As protein: CASSLPTGVNEQYF.